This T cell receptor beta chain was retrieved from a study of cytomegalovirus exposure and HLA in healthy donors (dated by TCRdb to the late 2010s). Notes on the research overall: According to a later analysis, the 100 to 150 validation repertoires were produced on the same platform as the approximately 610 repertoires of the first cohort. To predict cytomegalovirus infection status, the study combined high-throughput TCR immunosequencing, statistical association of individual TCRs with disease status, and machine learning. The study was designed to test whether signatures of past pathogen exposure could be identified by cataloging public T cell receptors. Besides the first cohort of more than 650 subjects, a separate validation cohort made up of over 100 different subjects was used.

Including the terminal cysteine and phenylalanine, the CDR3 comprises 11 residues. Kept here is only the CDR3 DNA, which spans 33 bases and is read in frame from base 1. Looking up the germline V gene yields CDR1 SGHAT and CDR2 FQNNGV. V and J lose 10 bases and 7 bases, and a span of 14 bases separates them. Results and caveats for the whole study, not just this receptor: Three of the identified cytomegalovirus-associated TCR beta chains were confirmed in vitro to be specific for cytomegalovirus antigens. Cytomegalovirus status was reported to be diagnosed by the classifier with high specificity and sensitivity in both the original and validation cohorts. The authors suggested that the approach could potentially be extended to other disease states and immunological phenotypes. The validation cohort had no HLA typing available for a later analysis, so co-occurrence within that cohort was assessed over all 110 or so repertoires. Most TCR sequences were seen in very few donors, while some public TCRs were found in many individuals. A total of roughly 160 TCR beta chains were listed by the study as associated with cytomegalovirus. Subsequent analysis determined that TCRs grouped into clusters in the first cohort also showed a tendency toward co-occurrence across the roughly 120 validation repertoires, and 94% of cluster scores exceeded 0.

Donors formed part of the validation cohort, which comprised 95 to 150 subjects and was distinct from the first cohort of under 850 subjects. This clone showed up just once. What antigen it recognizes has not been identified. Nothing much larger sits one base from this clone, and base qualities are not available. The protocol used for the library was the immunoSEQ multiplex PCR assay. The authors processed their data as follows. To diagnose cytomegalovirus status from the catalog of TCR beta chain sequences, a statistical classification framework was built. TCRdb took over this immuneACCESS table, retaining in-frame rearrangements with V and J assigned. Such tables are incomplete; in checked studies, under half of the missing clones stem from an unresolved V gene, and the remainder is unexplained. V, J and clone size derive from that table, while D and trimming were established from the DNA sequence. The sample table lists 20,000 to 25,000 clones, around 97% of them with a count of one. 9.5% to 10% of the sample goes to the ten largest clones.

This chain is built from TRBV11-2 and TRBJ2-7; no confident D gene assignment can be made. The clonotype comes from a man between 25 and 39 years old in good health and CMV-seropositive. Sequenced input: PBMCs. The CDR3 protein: CATSPHSEQYF. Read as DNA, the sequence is TGTGCCACAAGCCCCCATTCGGAGCAGTACTTC.